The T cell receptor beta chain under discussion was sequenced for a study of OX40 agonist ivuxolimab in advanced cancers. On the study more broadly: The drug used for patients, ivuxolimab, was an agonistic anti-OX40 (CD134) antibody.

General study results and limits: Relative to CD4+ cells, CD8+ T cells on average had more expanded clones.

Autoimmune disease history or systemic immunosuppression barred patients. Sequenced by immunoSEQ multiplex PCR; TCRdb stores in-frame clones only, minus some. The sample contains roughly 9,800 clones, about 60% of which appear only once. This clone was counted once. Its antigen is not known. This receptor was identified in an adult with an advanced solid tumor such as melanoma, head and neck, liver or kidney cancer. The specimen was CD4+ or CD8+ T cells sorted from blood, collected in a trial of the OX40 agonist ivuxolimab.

The CDR3 spells CASGNTGELFF. The CDR3, as DNA: TGCGCCAGCGGCAACACCGGGGAGCTGTTTTTT. V gene TRBV4-1 combines with J gene TRBJ2-2; no definite D call. The CDR3 has 11 residues. Per the germline V gene, CDR1 is MGHRA and CDR2 is YSYEKL. Trimming removed 8 bases at V and 2 bases at J, with 3 bases between.